The 2 T cell receptor beta chains reported below all come from one sample, sequenced in a study of blood T cells in healthy people across ages. A sample-barcoded 5' primer and a J-beta primer mix were used in a second PCR of about 6 to 12 cycles. TCRdb reprocessed the 5' RACE reads with MiXCR, giving one entry per CDR3 protein. This table has about 1,000,000 distinct CDR3 sequences, around 45% appearing once. Sequenced sample: blood. All receptors come from a woman aged 55-69 years in good health.

This clonotype was recorded many times. CDR3 sequence: CASSLPTGVGYGYTF. CDR3 DNA: TGTGCCAGCAGCTTACCCACAGGGGTCGGCTATGGCTACACCTTC. The chain carries TRBV7-2 and TRBJ1-2; TRBD1 aligns across 7 bases. Looked up from germline, CDR1 is SGHTA and CDR2 is FQGNSA. Germline trimming cut 2 bases from V and 4 bases from J; bases unmatched to any gene: 7. CDR3 size: 15 residues.

This chain connects TRBV12-3 or TRBV12-4 to TRBJ2-2; 11 bases fit TRBD2. V dropped 10 bases and J dropped 0; count of bases not matched to a gene: 7. This CDR3 is built from 16 residues. The CDR3 DNA reads as TGTGCCATCCCTTCGACTAGCGGGGCGAACACCGGGGAGCTGTTTTTT. Its protein product is CAIPSTSGANTGELFF.